This TCR beta chain originates from a study of blood T cells in healthy people across ages. Findings of the study overall: In the absence of known donor CMV status, changes in expanded clonotypes were possibly confounded.

With a J-beta primer mix and a sample-barcoded 5' primer, a second PCR ran about 6 to 11 cycles. A single record per CDR3 protein comes from TCRdb applying MiXCR to the 5' RACE reads. The sample gives 850,000 to 950,000 distinct CDR3 sequences, around 30% of which show up once; approximately 15% is in the top ten. There are a few counts of this clonotype. Its antigen is unknown. In germline, CDR1 is LGHDT, CDR2 YNNKEL (reference sequence). The CDR3 runs to 12 residues. The ends were cut back, 1 base at V and 7 bases at J, with 6 bases in the middle. The receptor was derived from a woman over 75 in good health. The chain links TRBV3-1 to TRBJ2-3, with D uncertain. Material: blood. In DNA form, the CDR3 reads TGTGCCAGCAGCCAAGTTTCCTATACGCAGTATTTT. Its translation: CASSQVSYTQYF.